This T cell receptor beta chain was recovered during a study of blood T cell repertoires in COVID-19. Between the trimmed V and J ends, which lost 7 bases and 5 bases, there was a span of 11 bases. The CDR3 runs 12 residues. Germline assignment: CDR1 SNHLY and CDR2 FYNNEI. In the original processing: The authors estimated nucleated cell counts from reference gene primer amplification. TCRdb's table, derived via immunoSEQ multiplex PCR, lists solely in-frame clones and lacks some. The DNA was the basis for D and trimming; V, J and clone size are from that table. The sample yields about 210,000 clones, 65% to 85% seen once. Participants spanned ages about 18 to 90 years and resided in fewer than 30 US areas. Cohort placement rested on clinical history that participants reported themselves.

The source of this sequence is a man younger than 40 with acute COVID-19. The gene calls are TRBV2 and TRBJ2-5; weak D call: TRBD2 (5 bases). The sample comprised PBMCs or T cells enriched from blood (not recorded which). The DNA of the CDR3 is TGTGCCAGCAAGCGGATGGGGGAGACCCAGTACTTC. Translating gives CASKRMGETQYF.